These 29 T cell receptor beta chains were all obtained from the same sample, sequenced in a study of T cell changes during pregnancy in multiple sclerosis. The method was immunoSEQ multiplex PCR; TCRdb's version includes in-frame clones alone and lacks a portion of them. Of about 51,000 clones listed, around 94% are singletons. Sequences were derived from CD4+ T cells from peripheral blood mononuclear cells, sampled in the third trimester of pregnancy. The receptors here all came from a female donor with multiple sclerosis, enrolled in a pregnancy study.

The CDR3 DNA sequence: TGTGCCAGCTCCTCACGGGCTGGGGCCAACGTCCTGACTTTC. Translating it yields CASSSRAGANVLTF. This rearrangement joins TRBV7-2 to TRBJ2-6, with no clear D. CDR3 size: 14 residues. The germline V gene has CDR1 SGHTA and CDR2 FQGNSA. V lost 8 bases, J lost 2 bases, and 10 bases lay in between. Variable domain in full (rest from reference TRBV7-2 and TRBJ2-6): GAGVSQSPSNKVTEKGKDVELRCDPISGHTALYWYRQSLGQGLEFLIYFQGNSAPDKSGLPSDRFSAERTGGSVSTLTIQRTQQEDSAVYLCASSSRAGANVLTFGAGSRLTVL.

The V gene is TRBV2, the J gene TRBJ2-2, with D perhaps matching TRBD1 (6 bases). Germline V gene sequence: CDR1 SNHLY, CDR2 FYNNEI. CDR3 length: 14 residues. V was cut by 5 bases and J by 1 base, with 8 bases left in between. The CDR3 here is CASSRTVNTGELFF. CDR3 coding DNA: TGTGCCAGCAGTAGGACAGTGAACACCGGGGAGCTGTTTTTT.

This sequence joins TRBV7-9 and TRBJ1-4, with TRBD1 matching 7 bases. V lost 5 bases, J lost 7 bases, and 13 bases stayed unmatched. Germline loops: CDR1 SEHNR, CDR2 FQNEAQ (reference sequence). This CDR3 is built from 16 residues. CDR3 in DNA: TGTGCCAGCAGCCTGCCCCCGGGACAGTGGGGTGAAAAACTGTTTTTT. Translation gives CASSLPPGQWGEKLFF.

The chain couples TRBV28 to TRBJ2-7, with TRBD2 matching 14 bases. V lost 8 bases, J lost 3 bases, and 9 bases stayed unmatched. This CDR3 comprises 16 residues. CDR1 is MDHEN and CDR2 is SYDVKM in the germline V gene. The CDR3 reads CASSGLAGGRFYEQYF. As DNA, the CDR3 is TGTGCCAGCTCCGGACTAGCGGGAGGTCGGTTCTACGAGCAGTACTTC.

The chain combines TRBV27 with TRBJ1-2, with 9 bases matching TRBD1. Germline assignment: CDR1 MNHEY and CDR2 SMNVEV (reference sequence). The CDR3 is 18 residues long. V was pared by 5 bases and J by 0 bases, with 13 bases of the junction left unmatched. The CDR3 sequence: CASSPTGGQGPTNYGYTF. The CDR3 nucleotides read TGTGCCAGCAGTCCGACTGGGGGACAGGGCCCAACTAACTATGGCTACACCTTC.

The chain recombines TRBV6-4 with TRBJ1-5; D might be TRBD1 (6 bases). The CDR3 covers 16 residues. Germline lookup yields CDR1 MRHNA and CDR2 SNTAGT. V lost 9 bases to trimming and J lost 0 bases, with 18 bases between them. CDR3 sequence reads: CARVPRGIYSNQPQHF. The CDR3 coding sequence is TGTGCCAGGGTCCCCAGGGGAATCTATAGCAATCAGCCCCAGCATTTT.

The V gene is TRBV4-3, the J gene TRBJ1-2; D uncertain. Germline V gene sequence: CDR1 LGHNA, CDR2 YSLEER. The CDR3 covers 15 residues. Trimming shortened V by 4 bases and J by 7 bases, and 19 bases separated the two germline ends. CDR3 residues: CASSRAGGRLVGYTF. CDR3 nucleotides: TGCGCCAGCAGCCGAGCGGGCGGGCGTCTTGTTGGCTACACCTTC.

This clone was recorded at least ten times. J is TRBJ2-3 and V is TRBV28, with TRBD1 matching over 8 bases. From germline, CDR1 is MDHEN and CDR2 SYDVKM. V shed 7 bases and J 5 bases; nucleotides not matched to a gene: 11. The CDR3 runs 15 residues. The CDR3 coding sequence is TGTGCCAGCATCTTCCACCAGGACAGGGAAGATACGCAGTATTTT. This sequence encodes CASIFHQDREDTQYF.

CDR3 bases: TGCAGCGGTGGGGGACTAGGAGAGACCCAGTACTTC. Its protein is CSGGGLGETQYF. This chain joins TRBV29-1 and TRBJ2-5; TRBD2 aligns across 8 bases. CDR1 and CDR2 (germline): SQVTM, ANQGSEA. There are 12 residues in the CDR3. With V trimmed by 7 bases and J by 4 bases, 5 bases remained unmatched. The full variable domain, with the rest looked up from reference TRBV29-1 and TRBJ2-5, is SAVISQKPSRDICQRGTSLTIQCQVDSQVTMMFWYRQQPGQSLTLIATANQGSEATYESGFVIDKFPISRPNLTFSTLTVSNMSPEDSSIYLCSGGGLGETQYFGPGTRLLVL.

The count of this clone is one. The rearrangement uses TRBV25-1 and TRBJ1-3; D is uncertain. Trimming stripped 1 base from V and 0 bases from J, with 7 bases between. Looked up from germline, CDR1 is MGHDK and CDR2 is SYGVNS. The CDR3 runs 15 residues. The CDR3 is CASSEWQISGNTIYF. CDR3 bases: TGTGCCAGCAGTGAATGGCAGATCTCTGGAAACACCATATATTTT.

This chain links TRBV7-6 with TRBJ2-5; D possibly corresponds to TRBD1 (5 bases). The CDR3 totals 15 residues. The V and J ends lost 1 base and 5 bases respectively, with 14 bases between them. Germline V gene data show CDR1 as SGHVS and CDR2 as FNYEAQ. The CDR3 DNA follows: TGTGCCAGCAGCTTAGGCCTGGCAGGGTGGGAGACCCAGTACTTC. Translation gives CASSLGLAGWETQYF.

The chain carries TRBV30 and TRBJ2-2; no clear D. Germline assignment: CDR1 GTSNPN and CDR2 SVGIG (reference sequence). This CDR3 contains 10 residues. The CDR3 DNA follows: TGTGCTCTGGAGAGCGGGGAGCTGTTTTTT. This codes for CALESGELFF.

The chain links TRBV7-3 to TRBJ1-1; TRBD1 matches 9 bases. This CDR3 region has 13 residues. Trimming removed 3 bases from V and 8 bases from J; junction bases left unmatched: 4. Germline V gene lookup returns CDR1 SGHTA and CDR2 FQGTGA. CDR3 sequence reads: CASSFGQGNEAFF. The CDR3, as DNA: TGTGCCAGCAGCTTTGGACAGGGGAACGAAGCTTTCTTT.

The chain links TRBV28 to TRBJ1-1; TRBD1 matches at 10 bases. Germline CDR1 MDHEN, CDR2 SYDVKM. The CDR3 is 14 amino acids. With 3 bases clipped from V and 10 bases from J, the junction kept 8 bases outside the gene matches. The CDR3 DNA is TGTGCCAGCAGTTTGCCCCAATGGACAGGGGGAGCTTTCTTT. The encoded protein is CASSLPQWTGGAFF. Based on the CDR3 plus reference TRBV28 and TRBJ1-1, the full variable domain is DVKVTQSSRYLVKRTGEKVFLECVQDMDHENMFWYRQDPGLGLRLIYFSYDVKMKEKGDIPEGYSVSREKKERFSLILESASTNQTSMYLCASSLPQWTGGAFFGQGTRLTVV.

This clone was observed a single time. The genes are TRBV6-1 and TRBJ2-7; D may be TRBD2 (5 bases). The germline CDR1 and CDR2 sequences are MNHNS and SASEGT. V lost 0 bases to trimming and J lost 4 bases, with 10 bases between them. This CDR3 contains 14 residues. CDR3: CASSEAGVEYEQYF. The DNA for the CDR3 is TGTGCCAGCAGTGAAGCGGGAGTAGAGTACGAGCAGTACTTC.

The chain employs TRBV19 and TRBJ2-3; 9 bases align to TRBD2. This CDR3 spans 16 amino acids. Germline values: CDR1 LNHDA, CDR2 SQIVND (reference sequence). Trimming at V came to 5 bases and at J to 3 bases, leaving 9 bases not matched to a gene. CDR3 residues: CASSSGGRGRTDTQYF. The CDR3, as DNA: TGTGCCAGTAGTTCTGGCGGGAGGGGCAGGACAGATACGCAGTATTTT.

The CDR3, as DNA: TGTGCCTGTTGCGATGGCTACACCTTC. Its protein is CACCDGYTF. J is TRBJ1-2 and V is TRBV30; D uncertain. The CDR3 is 9 residues long. Germline CDR1 GTSNPN, CDR2 SVGIG (reference sequence). V lost 6 bases to trimming and J lost 6 bases, with 5 bases between them.

Remarks on this clone: Other DNA sequences of this sample code for an identical CDR3. The chain links TRBV5-1 to TRBJ2-7; 8 nucleotides match TRBD1. With 6 bases clipped from V and 0 bases from J, the junction kept 5 bases outside the gene matches. This CDR3 is 14 amino acids long. Germline CDR1 and CDR2: SGHRS and YFSETQ. The CDR3 sequence: CASTETGGSYEQYF. The DNA of the CDR3 is TGCGCCAGCACCGAAACAGGGGGCTCCTACGAGCAGTACTTC.

This clone was observed a handful of times. This chain joins TRBV6-5 and TRBJ1-3; TRBD1 is a possible D gene (6 bases). The CDR3 has 14 residues. The germline V gene has CDR1 MNHEY and CDR2 SVGAGI. Trimming took off 6 bases at V and 0 bases at J, with 9 bases between the two ends. The CDR3 coding sequence is TGTGCCAGCAGGAGGACAGTCTCTGGAAACACCATATATTTT. Translating it yields CASRRTVSGNTIYF.

The chain carries TRBV28 and TRBJ1-1, with 8 bases aligning to TRBD1. The trim removed 1 base at V and 3 bases at J, leaving 7 bases unmatched. CDR1 and CDR2 (germline): MDHEN, SYDVKM. The CDR3 totals 16 residues. As DNA, the CDR3 is TGTGCCAGCAGTTTATCAGGACAGGGCACGCACACTGAAGCTTTCTTT. Translation gives CASSLSGQGTHTEAFF.

Comments on this clone: Germline and junction disagree at one end, which may indicate a read error. The sample holds other DNA sequences that translate to the same CDR3. The rearrangement joins TRBV7-9 to TRBJ1-2; D perhaps matches TRBD1 (5 bases). The CDR3 loop spans 16 amino acids. The germline V gene has CDR1 SEHNR and CDR2 FQNEAQ (reference sequence). The CDR3 DNA sequence: TGTGCCAGCAGCCCCTCCCGCGCAGGGCCCAACTATGGCTACACCTTT. Its protein is CASSPSRAGPNYGYTF.

This clone occurred once. The rearrangement joins TRBV6-6 to TRBJ1-1; D call uncertain. This CDR3 is 13 amino acids long. V shed 0 bases and J shed 8 bases, with 10 bases lying between them. Germline V gene data show CDR1 as MNHNY and CDR2 as SVGAGI (reference sequence). The CDR3 protein is CASSYSLRVEAFF. The CDR3 DNA is TGTGCCAGCAGTTACTCGCTGCGTGTCGAAGCTTTCTTT.

This chain connects TRBV19 to TRBJ2-1, with 8 bases that match TRBD2. The trim removed 0 bases at V and 3 bases at J, leaving 4 bases unmatched. CDR1 and CDR2 from the germline V gene are LNHDA and SQIVND (reference sequence). The CDR3 loop spans 16 amino acids. DNA of the CDR3: TGTGCCAGTAGTATAGATCTTAGCGGGGTCTACAATGAGCAGTTCTTC. It encodes CASSIDLSGVYNEQFF.

V gene TRBV5-1 combines with J gene TRBJ2-1, with D uncertain. This CDR3 is built from 14 residues. Germline V lookup: CDR1 SGHRS, CDR2 YFSETQ. V lost 0 bases and J lost 2, with 6 bases in between. The CDR3 DNA reads TGCGCCAGCAGCTTGGGGCCAACCTACAATGAGCAGTTCTTC. Translating gives CASSLGPTYNEQFF.

The chain has TRBV5-6 and TRBJ2-1; TRBD1 agrees at 8 bases. This CDR3 contains 14 residues. V trimming: 8 bases; J trimming: 4 bases; junction bases outside the gene matches: 8. The germline V gene encodes CDR1 SGHDT and CDR2 YYEEEE. The CDR3 is CASRRDRSYNEQFF. CDR3 bases: TGTGCCAGTCGGCGGGACAGGAGTTACAATGAGCAGTTCTTC.

The rearrangement uses TRBV5-8 and TRBJ2-7, with D perhaps matching TRBD1 (7 bases). V lost 4 bases and J 2 bases, leaving 16 bases between the germline ends. The germline V gene encodes CDR1 SGHTS and CDR2 YDEGEE. CDR3 length: 15 amino acids. The CDR3 loop is CASSPGQRRAYEQYF. The DNA of the CDR3 is TGTGCCAGCAGCCCGGGACAGCGGAGGGCCTACGAGCAGTACTTC.

V usage is TRBV5-1 and J usage is TRBJ2-1; D ambiguous. V gave up 4 bases and J gave up 5 bases, with 10 bases separating them. The germline V gene encodes CDR1 SGHRS and CDR2 YFSETQ. This CDR3 has 13 residues. CDR3 DNA sequence: TGCGCCAGCAGCCTACTTAGTAACAATGAGCAGTTCTTC. This codes for CASSLLSNNEQFF.

The CDR3 here is CASRNRGGRETQYF. The CDR3 DNA reads as TGTGCCAGCAGAAACAGGGGGGGGAGAGAGACCCAGTACTTC. This chain connects TRBV6-5 to TRBJ2-5; TRBD1 might be the D (8 bases). V dropped 6 bases and J dropped 4 bases, with 15 bases sitting between them. This CDR3 comprises 14 residues. CDR1 MNHEY and CDR2 SVGAGI come from the germline V gene.

This clone was seen once. This rearrangement joins TRBV5-6 to TRBJ2-5; 9 bases map to TRBD2. Germline CDR1 reads SGHDT; CDR2 reads YYEEEE. Trimming removed 0 bases from V and 4 bases from J; junction bases left unmatched: 4. The CDR3 sequence is 15 residues long. CDR3 sequence reads: CASSLVAGGRETQYF. Here the CDR3 DNA reads TGTGCCAGCAGCTTGGTGGCGGGAGGGAGAGAGACCCAGTACTTC.